One and the same sample provided the 4 T cell receptor beta chains below, sequenced in a study of cytomegalovirus exposure and HLA in healthy donors. 13 Jbeta primers and 60 Vbeta primers were used for the PCR. Only in-frame clones appear in the TCRdb table, and some are missing; sequencing was by immunoSEQ multiplex PCR. The sample lists about 83,000 clones, 78% occurring once. The sample consisted of PBMCs. The receptors come from a man between 18 and 29 years old in good health and CMV-seropositive.

The chain is built from TRBV2 and TRBJ2-7, with TRBD2 identical over 10 bases. Germline V gene sequence: CDR1 SNHLY, CDR2 FYNNEI. This CDR3 comprises 14 residues. V lost 6 bases and J lost 5; bases outside the gene matches: 7. CDR3 residues: CASSSLAGPDEQYF. CDR3 bases: TGTGCCAGCAGCTCACTAGCGGGACCCGACGAGCAGTACTTC.

The chain uses TRBV28 and TRBJ2-1; no definite D call. The V gene lost 8 bases and the J gene lost 7 bases, with 9 bases spanning the gap. CDR1 MDHEN and CDR2 SYDVKM come from the germline V gene. The CDR3 has 11 residues. The CDR3 DNA is TGTGCCAGCTTGGCCGTGAATGAGCAGTTCTTC. The encoded protein is CASLAVNEQFF.

This chain uses TRBV11-2 with TRBJ2-7; 8 nucleotides line up with TRBD2. Germline V gives CDR1 SGHAT, CDR2 FQNNGV. This CDR3 contains 18 residues. Unmatched junction bases numbered 14, after V lost 2 bases and J lost 2 bases. The CDR3 nucleotides are TGTGCCAGCAGCTTATCCGCTTCATTAGCGGGACGACCCTACGAGCAGTACTTC. Its protein is CASSLSASLAGRPYEQYF.

DNA of the CDR3: TGTGCCAGCAGCGCATCGACAGGGGGGTACGAGCAGTACTTC. Translated: CASSASTGGYEQYF. This rearrangement joins TRBV9 to TRBJ2-7, with 9 nucleotides matching TRBD1. The CDR3 is made up of 14 amino acids. The J segment lost 4 bases and the V segment lost 3 bases, leaving 5 bases of the junction unmatched. CDR1 is SGDLS and CDR2 is YYNGEE in the germline V gene.